These T cell receptor beta chains were read from a single sample in a study of shared clonotypes between healthy human individuals. TCRdb's table, derived via immunoSEQ multiplex PCR, lists solely in-frame clones and lacks some. The table shows some 790,000 clones, with over 60% occurring only once. Specimen: memory CD4+ T cells sorted from blood. The receptors shown here come from a woman in her thirties in good health. Both conserved end residues are part of each CDR3.

j_call v_call cdr3_aa
TRBJ2-1 TRBV27 CASSLDPWRTTYNEQFF
TRBJ2-4 TRBV28 CASSSPGQGGLQYF
TRBJ2-1 TRBV5-1 CASSTASALYNEQFF
TRBJ2-1 TRBV19 CASSSPNWDEQFF
TRBJ2-7 TRBV2 CASRDIGLAGPYEQYF
TRBJ1-5 TRBV6-1 CASSPTVSNQPQHF
TRBJ2-1 TRBV5-1 CASFSGSFGNEQFF
TRBJ2-7 TRBV4-1 CASSKDGNSYEQYF
TRBJ2-5 TRBV10-1 CASPPRAGEETQYF
TRBJ1-1 TRBV27 CASSLEPGTGRAFF
TRBJ1-1 TRBV29-1 CSVRTGGNTEAFF
TRBJ1-1 TRBV28 CASNDLGSNTEAFF
TRBJ1-5 TRBV7-8 CASSLRTGLGQPQHF
TRBJ1-2 TRBV5-6 CASSWSRTGYGYTF
TRBJ2-2 TRBV6-1 CASSEWGQGVSGELFF
TRBJ2-1 TRBV7-7 CASSTWDRSNEQFF